Each of the 22 T cell receptor beta chains below was sequenced from the same sample in a study of CD8+CD57+ T cells in acquired aplastic anemia. It was genomic DNA that served as the template for profiling TCR beta VDJ and CDR3. Each CDR3 protein is one row after TCRdb ran MiXCR on the reads. Here the sample spans more than 70,000 distinct CDR3 sequences, about three quarters being singletons. All sequencing subjects had displayed CD8+CD57+ cell expansion on flow cytometry. The specimen was sorted CD4+, CD8+, or CD8+CD57+ T cells (not recorded which) from PBMCs. The receptors here all came from a human donor with aplastic anemia.

The chain couples TRBV20-1 to TRBJ2-3, with TRBD2 matching 8 bases. This CDR3 spans 15 amino acids. CDR1 and CDR2 (germline): DFQATT, SNEGSKA (reference sequence). Losses at the gene ends were 0 bases for V and 4 bases for J; bases not matched to a gene: 6. The CDR3 region is CSARDPGGRSDTQYF. The DNA of the CDR3 is TGCAGTGCTAGAGATCCTGGCGGGAGGTCAGATACGCAGTATTTT.

V is TRBV4-2 and J is TRBJ1-2; the D gene is possibly TRBD1 (5 bases). This CDR3 spans 14 amino acids. V was clipped by 0 bases and J by 6 bases, with 11 bases between them. CDR1 and CDR2 from the germline V gene are LGHNA and YNFKEQ. The CDR3 bases are TGTGCCAGCAGCCAAGAGACAGACCAGAATGGCTACACCTTC. Translation: CASSQETDQNGYTF.

There are a few counts of this clonotype. The chain uses TRBV27 and TRBJ2-7; TRBD1 matches 7 bases. From germline, CDR1 is MNHEY and CDR2 SMNVEV (reference sequence). The trim removed 5 bases at V and 4 bases at J, leaving 11 bases unmatched. This CDR3 spans 15 amino acids. CDR3 nucleotides: TGTGCCAGCAGTACCACCGGGACAGAAGCTTACGAGCAGTACTTC. This sequence encodes CASSTTGTEAYEQYF.

This rearrangement joins TRBV11-1 to TRBJ2-1; 8 bases are shared with TRBD2. Germline CDR1 reads SGHAT; CDR2 reads FQDESV (reference sequence). The trim removed 2 bases at V and 8 bases at J, leaving 11 bases unmatched. The CDR3 spans 16 residues. The CDR3 spells CASSLMPTSGRDEQFF. For the CDR3, the DNA is TGTGCCAGCAGCTTAATGCCAACTAGCGGTAGGGATGAGCAGTTCTTC.

The chain combines TRBV24-1 with TRBJ1-5, with D uncertain. From germline, CDR1 is KGHDR and CDR2 SFDVKD. The CDR3 is 12 amino acids. V lost 10 bases and J 7 bases, leaving 13 bases between the germline ends. CDR3 in DNA: TGTGCCACAGGAGAAGGGCGGCAGCCCCAGCATTTT. This sequence encodes CATGEGRQPQHF.

V is TRBV7-9 and J is TRBJ1-2, with unresolved D. The V and J ends lost 1 base and 4 bases respectively, with 13 bases between them. This CDR3 region has 15 residues. The germline CDR1 and CDR2 sequences are SEHNR and FQNEAQ (reference sequence). The CDR3 loop is CASSLGRASGYGYTF. DNA of the CDR3: TGTGCCAGCAGCTTAGGGAGGGCCAGCGGCTATGGCTACACCTTC.

The genes are TRBV3-1 and TRBJ2-2; D remains unclear. In germline, CDR1 is LGHDT, CDR2 YNNKEL (reference sequence). V was clipped by 1 base and J by 6 bases, with 9 bases between them. This CDR3 has 14 amino acids. CDR3 nucleotide sequence: TGTGCCAGCAGCCAAGTGGTGTTTTCCGGGGAGCTGTTTTTT. This codes for CASSQVVFSGELFF. Based on the CDR3 plus reference TRBV3-1 and TRBJ2-2, the full variable domain is DTAVSQTPKYLVTQMGNDKSIKCEQNLGHDTMYWYKQDSKKFLKIMFSYNNKELIINETVPNRFSPKSPDKAHLNLHINSLELGDSAVYFCASSQVVFSGELFFGEGSRLTVL.

V usage is TRBV5-1 and J usage is TRBJ1-6; TRBD1 agrees at 8 bases. The CDR3 totals 14 residues. After removal of 5 bases from V and 8 bases from J, the junction contained 6 bases not matched to a gene. Per germline, CDR1 SGHRS and CDR2 YFSETQ. The CDR3 protein is CASSNGTGYSPLHF. Written as DNA, the CDR3 is TGCGCCAGCAGTAACGGGACAGGTTATTCACCCCTCCACTTT. The full variable domain, completed using reference TRBV5-1 and TRBJ1-6, is KAGVTQTPRYLIKTRGQQVTLSCSPISGHRSVSWYQQTPGQGLQFLFEYFSETQRNKGNFPGRFSGRQFSNSRSEMNVSTLELGDSALYLCASSNGTGYSPLHFGNGTRLTVT.

In this sample, this clonotype turned up a few times. Written as DNA, the CDR3 is TGTGCCAGTAGGGACAGGGGCGCCACTGAAGCTTTCTTT. Protein: CASRDRGATEAFF. This sequence joins TRBV19 and TRBJ1-1; 9 nucleotides agree with TRBD1. Germline V CDR1 and CDR2: LNHDA, SQIVND (reference sequence). The CDR3 sequence is 13 residues long. Trimming cost V 6 bases and J 4 bases; bases outside gene matches: 3.

The CDR3 DNA follows: TGTGCCAGCAGCTACCCCGGGACAGGGTTTCAGCCCCAGCATTTT. This codes for CASSYPGTGFQPQHF. The chain recombines TRBV5-8 with TRBJ1-5; TRBD1 matches at 9 bases. This CDR3 is built from 15 residues. The J segment lost 6 bases and the V segment lost 3 bases, leaving 7 bases of the junction unmatched. Germline-derived CDR1 and CDR2 are SGHTS and YDEGEE.

The V call is TRBV5-1, the J call TRBJ2-7; 7 positions agree with TRBD1. V lost 5 bases to trimming and J lost 2 bases; unmatched junction nucleotides: 7. From germline, CDR1 is SGHRS and CDR2 YFSETQ. The CDR3 is made up of 14 amino acids. CDR3 amino acids: CASRPGTDPYEQYF. CDR3 nucleotide sequence: TGCGCCAGCAGACCTGGGACAGACCCCTACGAGCAGTACTTC. The full variable domain, rest sourced from reference TRBV5-1 and TRBJ2-7, is KAGVTQTPRYLIKTRGQQVTLSCSPISGHRSVSWYQQTPGQGLQFLFEYFSETQRNKGNFPGRFSGRQFSNSRSEMNVSTLELGDSALYLCASRPGTDPYEQYFGPGTRLTVT.

This clonotype has just a few counts. The J gene is TRBJ2-5, the V gene TRBV7-9, with D possibly being TRBD2 (6 bases). CDR3 length equals 14 residues. V was clipped by 8 bases and J by 5 bases, with 18 bases between them. CDR1 and CDR2 from the germline V gene are SEHNR and FQNEAQ (reference sequence). CDR3 in DNA: TGTGCCAGCCGTATACCGGGAGAAGACGAGACCCAGTACTTC. Translating it yields CASRIPGEDETQYF. The whole variable domain, remainder taken from reference TRBV7-9 and TRBJ2-5, is DTGVSQNPRHKITKRGQNVTFRCDPISEHNRLYWYRQTLGQGPEFLTYFQNEAQLEKSRLLSDRFSAERPKGSFSTLEIQRTEQGDSAMYLCASRIPGEDETQYFGPGTRLLVL.

This clonotype has a single count. The chain joins TRBV19 to TRBJ1-1, with unresolved D. This CDR3 comprises 13 residues. Germline CDR1 reads LNHDA; CDR2 reads SQIVND (reference sequence). Between the trimmed V and J ends, which lost 1 base and 4 bases, there was a span of 7 bases. The CDR3, as DNA: TGTGCCAGTAGTATAGCCTATAGCACTGAAGCTTTCTTT. Translating gives CASSIAYSTEAFF.

The V gene is TRBV24-1, the J gene TRBJ2-4; TRBD1 is a possible D gene (6 bases). The CDR3 runs 15 residues. CDR1 KGHDR and CDR2 SFDVKD come from the germline V gene. Trimming shortened V by 4 bases and J by 6 bases, and 15 bases separated the two germline ends. This CDR3 reads CATSDSGAGANIQYF. In DNA form, the CDR3 reads TGTGCCACCAGTGACTCAGGGGCCGGAGCAAACATTCAGTACTTC.

This chain links TRBV10-3 with TRBJ1-1; 8 bases line up with TRBD1. This CDR3 comprises 14 residues. V shed 5 bases, J shed 1 base, and the junction held 3 bases outside the gene matches. Looked up from germline, CDR1 is ENHRY and CDR2 is SYGVKD. DNA for the CDR3: TGTGCCATCAGTCTGCAGGGGGCGAACACTGAAGCTTTCTTT. Translation: CAISLQGANTEAFF.

The chain couples TRBV19 to TRBJ1-5; D may be TRBD1 (5 bases). Germline V gives CDR1 LNHDA, CDR2 SQIVND (reference sequence). V was cut by 5 bases and J by 1 base, with 12 bases left in between. The CDR3 consists of 15 residues. This CDR3 is CASSAEGLSNQPQHF. The DNA of the CDR3 is TGTGCCAGTAGTGCCGAGGGACTAAGCAATCAGCCCCAGCATTTT.

The V and J genes are TRBV5-1 and TRBJ2-7; 13 bases fit TRBD2. J lost 2 bases, V lost 3 bases, and 2 bases had no gene match. The CDR3 is made up of 15 amino acids. In germline, CDR1 is SGHRS, CDR2 YFSETQ. CDR3 region: CASSWGLAGTYEQYF. DNA of the CDR3: TGCGCCAGCAGCTGGGGACTAGCGGGAACCTACGAGCAGTACTTC.

The chain uses TRBV5-5 and TRBJ1-1; D ambiguous. The CDR3 spans 14 residues. V gave up 2 bases and J gave up 0 bases, with 8 bases separating them. CDR1 is SGHKS, CDR2 YYEKEE, per germline (reference sequence). The CDR3 reads CASSFRRLNTEAFF. The CDR3 coding sequence is TGTGCCAGCAGCTTTAGGAGGTTGAACACTGAAGCTTTCTTT.

This clonotype appeared a single time. The CDR3 sequence is CASSRSGITYEQYF. The CDR3 DNA sequence: TGTGCCAGCAGCCGCTCCGGGATTACCTACGAGCAGTACTTC. This chain uses TRBV11-2 with TRBJ2-7; D may be TRBD2 (5 bases). Germline-derived CDR1 and CDR2 are SGHAT and FQNNGV. Trimming cost V 5 bases and J 2 bases, with 13 bases left between them. The CDR3 consists of 14 residues.

This chain links TRBV7-4 with TRBJ2-5; D gene unclear. The germline gives CDR1 SGHVT, CDR2 SQSDAQ. The CDR3 runs 13 residues. Trimming pared 5 bases from V and 4 bases from J, leaving 11 bases between. Here the CDR3 reads CASSVDQAETQYF. The CDR3 DNA reads TGTGCCAGCAGCGTAGACCAGGCAGAGACCCAGTACTTC.

This clonotype was counted a single time. The rearrangement links TRBV7-2 to TRBJ2-3, with TRBD2 matching over 8 bases. Trimming removed 8 bases from V and 5 bases from J; junction bases left unmatched: 6. The CDR3 sequence is 13 residues long. The germline gives CDR1 SGHTA, CDR2 FQGNSA. The CDR3 bases are TGTGCCAGCGGGCGAGCGGGGGTAGATACGCAGTATTTT. Encoded protein: CASGRAGVDTQYF.

This chain links TRBV20-1 with TRBJ2-7, with no clear D. Germline-derived CDR1 and CDR2 are DFQATT and SNEGSKA (reference sequence). Trimming stripped 1 base from V and 5 bases from J, with 9 bases between. The CDR3 has 12 residues. The CDR3 protein is CSARVLAHEQYF. The CDR3 region has the DNA TGCAGTGCTAGAGTCTTAGCCCACGAGCAGTACTTC.